Below, 8 T cell receptor beta chains from the same sample are listed, as sequenced in a study of blood T cell repertoires in COVID-19. Only in-frame clones appear in the TCRdb table, and some are missing; sequencing was by immunoSEQ multiplex PCR. The sample contains about 180,000 clones, approximately 85% of which appear only once. Sequencing was carried out using PBMCs or T cells enriched from blood (not recorded which). The origin of the receptors is a woman aged 18-29 years who had recovered from COVID-19.

The chain has TRBV6-2 or TRBV6-3 and TRBJ2-1; 11 nucleotides align to TRBD2. The CDR3 runs 15 residues. Germline values: CDR1 MNHEY, CDR2 SVGEGT. The V segment lost 2 bases and the J segment 8 bases; nucleotides outside the gene matches: 5. Written as DNA, the CDR3 is TGTGCCAGCAGTTACGAACTAGCGGGGGTACATGAGCAGTTCTTC. Its protein is CASSYELAGVHEQFF.

The CDR3 loop is CASSSSVGTDTQYF. The CDR3 nucleotides are TGCGCCAGCAGTTCTAGCGTTGGCACAGATACGCAGTATTTT. The rearrangement links TRBV10-2 to TRBJ2-3; D is perhaps TRBD2 (6 bases). This CDR3 comprises 14 residues. The V end lost 5 bases, the J end lost 1 base, and 10 bases lay between the germline ends. Per germline, CDR1 WSHSY and CDR2 SAAADI.

V is TRBV30 and J is TRBJ2-5, with 7 bases matching TRBD2. The CDR3 spans 14 residues. V lost 3 bases, J lost 4 bases, and 8 bases stayed unmatched. Germline assignment: CDR1 GTSNPN and CDR2 SVGIG (reference sequence). CDR3 DNA sequence: TGTGCCTGGAGGGGGACGGGAGGTGGAGAGACCCAGTACTTC. This encodes CAWRGTGGGETQYF.

This rearrangement joins TRBV7-9 to TRBJ2-3, with D unclear. Per the germline V gene, CDR1 is SEHNR and CDR2 is FQNEAQ (reference sequence). V shed 2 bases and J shed 0 bases, with 6 bases lying between them. The CDR3 length is 14 residues. In nucleotides, the CDR3 is TGTGCCAGCAGCTTATTCAGGAGCACAGATACGCAGTATTTT. Its protein is CASSLFRSTDTQYF. The whole variable domain, filled in from reference TRBV7-9 and TRBJ2-3, reads DTGVSQNPRHKITKRGQNVTFRCDPISEHNRLYWYRQTLGQGPEFLTYFQNEAQLEKSRLLSDRFSAERPKGSFSTLEIQRTEQGDSAMYLCASSLFRSTDTQYFGPGTRLTVL.

In its sample, this clone was seen once. The V gene is TRBV7-8, the J gene TRBJ1-6, with a weak D call TRBD1 (6 bases). Trimming removed 5 bases from V and 7 bases from J, with 12 bases in between. Per the germline V gene, CDR1 is SGHVS and CDR2 is FQNEAQ. The CDR3 is 14 amino acids. The CDR3 reads CASSPSGVNSPLHF. The CDR3 DNA reads TGTGCCAGCAGCCCTTCAGGGGTCAATTCACCCCTCCACTTT.

This clone was counted once. This sequence joins TRBV6-2 or TRBV6-3 and TRBJ1-2; D call uncertain. The germline V gene encodes CDR1 MNHEY and CDR2 SVGEGT. The V end was cut by 0 bases, the J end by 3 bases, with 14 bases between. The CDR3 is made up of 16 amino acids. Here the CDR3 DNA reads TGTGCCAGCAGTTACTCGGCCGGAGAGCCTTACTATGGCTACACCTTC. Translation gives CASSYSAGEPYYGYTF.

V and J are TRBV10-3 and TRBJ1-1; perhaps TRBD1 as D (5 bases). There are 13 residues in the CDR3. Trimming left V 6 bases short and J 3 bases short, with 11 bases between. The germline V gene encodes CDR1 ENHRY and CDR2 SYGVKD. CDR3 residues: CAISRGGYTEAFF. CDR3 DNA: TGTGCCATCAGCCGGGGGGGATACACTGAAGCTTTCTTT.

CDR3 protein: CASSQDGQGNEKLFF. The CDR3 DNA sequence: TGTGCCAGCAGCCAAGATGGGCAGGGGAATGAAAAACTGTTTTTT. This chain connects TRBV3-1 (or the pseudogene TRBV3-2) to TRBJ1-4, with D perhaps matching TRBD1 (6 bases). The CDR3 totals 15 residues. Germline V gene sequence: CDR1 LGHDT, CDR2 YNNKEL (reference sequence). Deletions cut 0 bases from V and 5 bases from J, with 10 bases between.